Presented here are 22 T cell receptor beta chains from one specimen sequenced in a study of CD8+ T cells in alopecia areata. Extraction and reverse transcription of RNA yielded cDNA as the sequencing template. Assay used: immunoSEQ multiplex PCR; TCRdb lists only in-frame clones, some missing. The repertoire includes some 200,000 clones, roughly 64% of them detected once, and 5.5% to 6% sits in the top ten. Documented treatment: oral pan-JAK inhibitor, 5-10 mg twice daily. Sequencing was performed on CD4+ T cells sorted from blood, taken at week 24, from a patient treated with tofacitinib. These receptors came from a human donor with alopecia areata.

This clone was observed a handful of times. This chain joins TRBV5-1 and TRBJ2-7; 7 bases agree with TRBD2. There are 13 residues in the CDR3. Germline V gives CDR1 SGHRS, CDR2 YFSETQ. The ends lost 5 bases at V and 7 bases at J; junction bases unmatched: 9. The CDR3 loop is CASRREGTWEQYF. As DNA, the CDR3 is TGCGCCAGCAGGAGGGAGGGGACCTGGGAGCAGTACTTC.

The genes are TRBV12-5 and TRBJ2-5; tentative D call: TRBD1 (5 bases). Germline V gene data show CDR1 as LGHNT and CDR2 as FRNRAP. V lost 5 bases and J lost 3, with 13 bases in between. CDR3 length: 14 amino acids. The CDR3 nucleotides are TGTGCTAGTGGTGACCACAGGAAAAAAGAGACCCAGTACTTC. This encodes CASGDHRKKETQYF.

This clone has a single count. The rearrangement joins TRBV7-9 to TRBJ2-7, with D possibly being TRBD1 or TRBD2 (6 bases each). The CDR3 extends over 16 amino acids. The germline CDR1 and CDR2 sequences are SEHNR and FQNEAQ (reference sequence). Trimming took off 5 bases at V and 0 bases at J, with 17 bases between the two ends. The CDR3 sequence is CASSDPLGGISYEQYF. The CDR3 coding sequence is TGTGCCAGCAGCGACCCGTTAGGGGGGATCTCCTACGAGCAGTACTTC.

V is TRBV7-3 and J is TRBJ2-5; 10 bases fit TRBD2. From germline, CDR1 is SGHTA and CDR2 FQGTGA. Trimming cost V 5 bases and J 4 bases; bases outside gene matches: 13. The CDR3 has 17 residues. The CDR3 nucleotides are TGTGCCAGCAGCCCTGGACTAGCGGATATCGGGTCAGAGACCCAGTACTTC. Translation: CASSPGLADIGSETQYF.

The rearrangement links TRBV2 to TRBJ2-7; possible D gene TRBD2, 7 bases. CDR3 length: 15 amino acids. Germline V gene sequence: CDR1 SNHLY, CDR2 FYNNEI. Trimming removed 1 base from V and 2 bases from J, with 12 bases in between. The CDR3: CASSEGRGGPYEQYF. The CDR3 coding sequence is TGTGCCAGCAGTGAAGGTAGGGGGGGGCCCTACGAGCAGTACTTC.

The rearrangement uses TRBV28 and TRBJ1-2; D is perhaps TRBD1 (5 bases). Germline CDR1 MDHEN, CDR2 SYDVKM. V lost 8 bases and J lost 7, with 20 bases in between. This CDR3 comprises 14 residues. The DNA of the CDR3 is TGTGCCAGCGGACCCGCCTACAGGTCGGGTGGCTACACCTTC. Encoded protein: CASGPAYRSGGYTF.

The V call is TRBV19, the J call TRBJ2-1; D possibly matches TRBD1 or TRBD2 (5 bases each). The CDR3 runs to 17 residues. The germline V and J ends were trimmed by 6 bases and 7 bases, with 25 bases remaining between them. Looked up from germline, CDR1 is LNHDA and CDR2 is SQIVND (reference sequence). In DNA form, the CDR3 reads TGTGCCAGTAGAACAAAAAGCGGCCAGGGTACAATGAATGAGCAGTTCTTC. It yields the protein CASRTKSGQGTMNEQFF.

This clone was observed a few times. The chain employs TRBV10-3 and TRBJ2-1, with 7 nucleotides matching TRBD2. Germline CDR1 is ENHRY and CDR2 is SYGVKD. The CDR3 is made up of 15 amino acids. After removal of 3 bases from V and 4 bases from J, the junction contained 6 bases not matched to a gene. CDR3: CAISDSGGAYNEQFF. CDR3 nucleotides: TGTGCCATCAGTGACTCGGGAGGTGCTTACAATGAGCAGTTCTTC.

V gene TRBV4-2 combines with J gene TRBJ1-4; a weak D match, TRBD1 (6 bases). Per the germline V gene, CDR1 is LGHNA and CDR2 is YNFKEQ. V was trimmed by 4 bases and J by 7 bases, leaving 19 bases between them. The CDR3 totals 16 residues. The CDR3 DNA sequence: TGTGCCAGCAGCCCAGCCGTACGGACAGAGGGTGAAAAACTGTTTTTT. It translates to CASSPAVRTEGEKLFF.

The chain couples TRBV7-9 to TRBJ2-7, with a tentative D call TRBD1 (5 bases). The V end was cut by 1 base, the J end by 7 bases, with 17 bases between. The CDR3 has 15 residues. The germline V gene has CDR1 SEHNR and CDR2 FQNEAQ (reference sequence). CDR3 nucleotides: TGTGCCAGCAGCTTAGTTGGGGCCCGCCCTGGTGAGCAGTACTTC. The encoded protein is CASSLVGARPGEQYF.

The V and J genes are TRBV29-1 and TRBJ2-1; D is ambiguous. The CDR3 runs to 13 residues. The germline V gene has CDR1 SQVTM and CDR2 ANQGSEA. Trimming stripped 6 bases from V and 0 bases from J, with 9 bases between. CDR3 loop: CSVAMSSYNEQFF. DNA of the CDR3: TGCAGCGTGGCGATGAGCTCCTACAATGAGCAGTTCTTC.

In this sample, this clone turned up a few times. CDR3 in DNA: TGTGCCAGCAACCCAGGGGGGCTAGGAGAGACCCAGTACTTC. Encoded protein: CASNPGGLGETQYF. The chain employs TRBV6-5 and TRBJ2-5, with D possibly matching TRBD1 (7 bases). The CDR3 runs to 14 residues. V was shortened by 7 bases and J by 4 bases, with 16 bases between the two germline ends. Germline CDR1 MNHEY, CDR2 SVGAGI.

The chain couples TRBV4-2 to TRBJ1-2; 10 bases are shared with TRBD1. Germline V gene lookup returns CDR1 LGHNA and CDR2 YNFKEQ. This CDR3 spans 13 amino acids. J gave up 7 bases and V 1 base, and 0 bases lay outside the gene matches. CDR3 in amino acids: CASSQGDRGGYTF. For the CDR3, the DNA is TGTGCCAGCAGCCAAGGGGACAGGGGTGGCTACACCTTC.

The chain is built from TRBV25-1 and TRBJ2-7, with D hard to call. Germline CDR1 and CDR2: MGHDK and SYGVNS. The V end was cut by 2 bases, the J end by 3 bases, with 11 bases between. The CDR3 loop spans 14 amino acids. The CDR3 nucleotides are TGTGCCAGCAGTGAAGTAGGGCAGATCTACGAGCAGTACTTC. Residues: CASSEVGQIYEQYF.

The chain carries TRBV27 and TRBJ1-2; D is uncertain. The germline CDR1 and CDR2 sequences are MNHEY and SMNVEV (reference sequence). V dropped 7 bases and J dropped 4 bases, with 19 bases sitting between them. The CDR3 has 15 residues. In DNA form, the CDR3 reads TGTGCCAGCACCTGGGATAGGGATGGGTTCTATGGCTACACCTTC. It translates to CASTWDRDGFYGYTF.

This clone appeared once. This chain links TRBV2 with TRBJ1-2, with 7 bases fitting TRBD1. This CDR3 contains 11 residues. V trimming: 6 bases; J trimming: 7 bases; junction bases outside the gene matches: 2. Looked up from germline, CDR1 is SNHLY and CDR2 is FYNNEI. CDR3 bases: TGTGCCAGCAGACAGGGGACTGGCTACACCTTC. It translates to CASRQGTGYTF.

This clone showed up just a few times. The chain joins TRBV19 to TRBJ1-1, with D unclear. From germline, CDR1 is LNHDA and CDR2 SQIVND (reference sequence). V lost 4 bases and J 1 base, leaving 16 bases between the germline ends. The CDR3 has 16 residues. CDR3 residues: CASSNPGNRENTEAFF. The CDR3 bases are TGTGCCAGTAGTAACCCGGGTAATCGGGAGAACACTGAAGCTTTCTTT.

The rearrangement joins TRBV29-1 to TRBJ2-3; 8 nucleotides align to TRBD1. The CDR3 has 13 amino acids. Per germline, CDR1 SQVTM and CDR2 ANQGSEA. In nucleotides, the CDR3 is TGCATAGTCTCCGACAGGGGCCCAGATACGCAGTATTTT. Protein: CIVSDRGPDTQYF.

This clone has only one observation. The genes are TRBV6-5 and TRBJ2-7, with D hard to call. The CDR3 consists of 14 residues. The V gene lost 5 bases and the J gene lost 5 bases, with 16 bases spanning the gap. Germline V gives CDR1 MNHEY, CDR2 SVGAGI. The CDR3, as DNA: TGTGCCAGCAGTCCACGGCGCCAGTCCCACGAGCAGTACTTC. This gives the protein CASSPRRQSHEQYF.

The rearrangement uses TRBV4-1 and TRBJ1-1; 8 bases line up with TRBD1. Germline CDR1 is MGHRA and CDR2 is YSYEKL. This CDR3 has 15 residues. J lost 4 bases, V lost 3 bases, and 7 bases had no gene match. CDR3 DNA sequence: TGCGCCAGCAGCCAGGCAAGGACAGGGCCCACTGAAGCTTTCTTT. Translating it yields CASSQARTGPTEAFF.

The chain recombines TRBV7-2 with TRBJ1-5, with D hard to call. This CDR3 contains 13 residues. The V end lost 5 bases, the J end lost 6 bases, and 11 bases lay between the germline ends. Germline-derived CDR1 and CDR2 are SGHTA and FQGNSA. CDR3 coding DNA: TGTGCCAGCAGCCCCCGAGCTGGTCAGCCCCAGCATTTT. Protein: CASSPRAGQPQHF.

This clone occurred a few times. Other DNA sequences in the same sample also yield this CDR3. V and J are TRBV7-9 and TRBJ1-2, with no clear D. V was cut by 3 bases and J by 7 bases, with 12 bases left in between. The CDR3 has 13 residues. Germline lookup yields CDR1 SEHNR and CDR2 FQNEAQ (reference sequence). CDR3 loop: CASSLSEGSGYTF. The CDR3 DNA reads as TGTGCCAGCAGCTTGTCAGAAGGGAGTGGCTACACCTTC.